A selection of T cell receptor beta chains follows, all from one sample in a study of cytomegalovirus exposure and HLA in healthy donors. The data were produced by immunoSEQ multiplex PCR, yet TCRdb's version contains in-frame clones alone and is incomplete. This sample's table reports 74,000 or so clones. Sample: PBMCs. These TCRs come from a woman aged 55-69 years in good health and CMV-seronegative. Both conserved end residues are part of each CDR3. The order of the fields is D gene, J gene, V gene, CDR3 DNA, CDR3 protein. D genes are given only for firm matches.

TRBD1 | TRBJ2-7 | TRBV30 | TGTGCCTGGAGCAAAGGACAGGTCTACGAGCAGTACTTC | CAWSKGQVYEQYF
TRBD2 | TRBJ2-3 | TRBV30 | TGTGCCTGGAGGAGAAATCTAGCGGGAGTTCGGGATACGCAGTATTTT | CAWRRNLAGVRDTQYF
TRBD1 | TRBJ2-7 | TRBV6-5 | TGTGCCAGCAGTTTTACAGGGGACTACGAGCAGTACTTC | CASSFTGDYEQYF
TRBD2 | TRBJ2-2 | TRBV7-9 | TGTGCCAGCAGCTTAGCTCTAGCGGTAAACACCGGGGAGCTGTTTTTT | CASSLALAVNTGELFF
TRBD1 | TRBJ1-2 | TRBV5-4 | TGTGCCAGCAGCTTGACCGGGACAGGCTTCTATGGCTACACCTTC | CASSLTGTGFYGYTF
- | TRBJ1-1 | TRBV10-1 | TGCGCCAGCAGTGGGCCAGGGGACACTGAAGCTTTCTTT | CASSGPGDTEAFF
TRBD1 | TRBJ2-1 | TRBV5-1 | TGCGCCAGCAGCTTGGTTACCGGGACAGGGGGCTATGGCCGGGTCAATGAGCAGTTCTTC | CASSLVTGTGGYGRVNEQFF
- | TRBJ2-3 | TRBV5-1 | TGCGCCAGCAGCTTCAACACAGATACGCAGTATTTT | CASSFNTDTQYF
TRBD1 | TRBJ1-2 | TRBV5-1 | TGCGCCAGCAGCACAGGACAGGTGAACTATGGCTACACCTTC | CASSTGQVNYGYTF
- | TRBJ2-7 | TRBV5-1 | TGCGCCAGCAGCCCATCCCACGAAGCGGGCCGTTACGAGCAGTACTTC | CASSPSHEAGRYEQYF
TRBD1 | TRBJ1-5 | TRBV5-6 | TGTGCCAGCAGCCGGACAGGGGGGATCAATCAGCCCCAGCATTTT | CASSRTGGINQPQHF
- | TRBJ2-7 | TRBV6-6 | TGTGCCAGCTATAGCCGAGAGGTTGGGAGCTCCTACGAGCAGTACTTC | CASYSREVGSSYEQYF
TRBD1 | TRBJ2-7 | TRBV27 | TGTGCCAGCAGTTCCGGACAGGGGGCTTACTCCTACGAGCAGTACTTC | CASSSGQGAYSYEQYF
- | TRBJ2-5 | TRBV6-5 | TGTGCCAGCCGAGAGGGGGGGTACGCCCAAGAGACCCAGTACTTC | CASREGGYAQETQYF
TRBD1 | TRBJ2-3 | TRBV7-2 | TGTGCCAGCAGCCAACCACAGGGGAGCACAGATACGCAGTATTTT | CASSQPQGSTDTQYF
- | TRBJ2-1 | TRBV2 | TGTGCCACAACGGTCTACAATGAGCAGTTCTTC | CATTVYNEQFF
- | TRBJ1-4 | TRBV19 | TGTGCCAGTAGTGACGAGACCGGGACATGGGCTAATGAAAAACTGTTTTTT | CASSDETGTWANEKLFF